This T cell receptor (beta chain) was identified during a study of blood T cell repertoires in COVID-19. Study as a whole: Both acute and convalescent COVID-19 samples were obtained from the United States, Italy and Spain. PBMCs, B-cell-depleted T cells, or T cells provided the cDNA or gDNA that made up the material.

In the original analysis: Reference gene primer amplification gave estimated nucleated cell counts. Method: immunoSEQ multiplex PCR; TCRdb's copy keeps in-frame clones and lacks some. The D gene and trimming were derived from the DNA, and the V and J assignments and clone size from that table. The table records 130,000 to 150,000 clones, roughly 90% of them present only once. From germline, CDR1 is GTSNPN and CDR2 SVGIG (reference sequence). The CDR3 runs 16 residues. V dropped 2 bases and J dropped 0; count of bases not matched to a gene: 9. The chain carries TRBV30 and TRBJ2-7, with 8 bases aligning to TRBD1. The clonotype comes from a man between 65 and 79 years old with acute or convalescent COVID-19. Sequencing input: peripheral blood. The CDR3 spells CAWSRSRDRISYEQYF. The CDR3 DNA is TGTGCCTGGAGTAGAAGCCGGGACAGGATCTCCTACGAGCAGTACTTC.